The 5 T cell receptor beta chains below were found in one sample sequenced in a study of blood T cells in healthy people across ages (dated by TCRdb to the mid-2010s). Libraries were made using 5' RACE. A second PCR of roughly 6 to 11 cycles was run with a J-beta primer mix and a sample-barcoded 5' primer. TCRdb redid the processing of the public reads, applying fastp at Q25 and MiXCR, and retained in-frame beta chains. Each CDR3 protein gets just one entry, which takes the most common genes and DNA from the rows behind it. Across this sample there are some 1.8 million distinct CDR3 sequences, with roughly two fifths seen only once. More than 20% of the sample lies in the top ten. The sequenced sample consisted of blood. The receptor set was obtained from a human donor in good health.

V is TRBV20-1 and J is TRBJ2-3, with 10 positions matching TRBD1. The V gene's germline CDR1 is DFQATT and CDR2 SNEGSKA (reference sequence). The CDR3 length is 16 residues. Germline trimming cut 2 bases from V and 3 bases from J; bases unmatched to any gene: 8. The CDR3 coding sequence is TGCAGTGCTAGACGTAAGACAGGGGGCAGAACAGATACGCAGTATTTT. It translates to CSARRKTGGRTDTQYF.

The chain couples TRBV10-3 to TRBJ1-2, with D unclear. The CDR3 length is 15 residues. Trimming left V 0 bases short and J 6 bases short, with 14 bases between. Germline V CDR1 and CDR2: ENHRY, SYGVKD. CDR3 in amino acids: CAISESRASPDGYTF. The DNA of the CDR3 is TGTGCCATCAGTGAGTCGAGAGCGAGCCCGGATGGCTACACCTTC.

To note about this clonotype: A junction end diverges from the germline sequence, so it may reflect a read error. This chain joins TRBV10-3 and TRBJ2-5; unclear D gene. This CDR3 region has 14 residues. CDR1 and CDR2 from the germline V gene are ENHRY and SYGVKD. The CDR3 DNA is TGTGCCGTCAGCCCTCGCGGATTAGAAGGGACCCAGTACTTC. As protein: CAVSPRGLEGTQYF.

This clonotype has more than one count but fewer than ten. The J gene is TRBJ2-4, the V gene TRBV7-2; 11 bases are shared with TRBD2. The J call is uncertain, as TRBJ2-5 better fits the DNA end. The CDR3 has 16 amino acids. Germline values: CDR1 SGHTA, CDR2 FQGNSA. The CDR3 coding sequence is TGTGCCAGCAGTCGAACTAGCGGGGGCGAGAGGGAGACCCAGTACTTC. This gives the protein CASSRTSGGERETQYF.

This chain links TRBV6-2 or TRBV6-3 with TRBJ2-1, with 7 nucleotides matching TRBD2. This CDR3 spans 15 amino acids. Germline values: CDR1 MNHEY, CDR2 SVGEGT. The ends lost 3 bases at V and 5 bases at J; junction bases unmatched: 7. The CDR3 DNA reads TGTGCCAGCAGTTATATAAGGACTAGAAACAATGAGCAGTTCTTC. Translating gives CASSYIRTRNNEQFF.